These 29 T cell receptor beta chains originate from one sample sequenced in a study of tumour-infiltrating T cells in Burkitt lymphoma. Sequencing used immunoSEQ multiplex PCR; TCRdb keeps in-frame clones, though not all of them. The sample has roughly 620 clones, about four fifths seen once. Sequencing used tumor tissue. All receptors derive from a human donor with Burkitt lymphoma.

CDR3 sequence reads: CASSPRQDFYGYTF. The CDR3 nucleotides are TGTGCCAGCAGCCCCCGACAGGATTTCTATGGCTACACCTTC. V usage is TRBV7-2 and J usage is TRBJ1-2, with D tentatively TRBD1 (6 bases). With 5 bases removed from V and 4 bases from J, the gap between germline ends came to 14 bases. CDR1 is SGHTA, CDR2 FQGNSA, per germline. The CDR3 is 14 residues long. Full variable domain (remainder filled in from reference TRBV7-2 and TRBJ1-2): GAGVSQSPSNKVTEKGKDVELRCDPISGHTALYWYRQSLGQGLEFLIYFQGNSAPDKSGLPSDRFSAERTGGSVSTLTIQRTQQEDSAVYLCASSPRQDFYGYTFGSGTRLTVV.

The chain couples TRBV15 to TRBJ2-5; possibly TRBD1 or TRBD2 for D (7 bases each). In germline, CDR1 is LNHNV, CDR2 YYDKDF (reference sequence). This CDR3 contains 13 residues. CDR3 sequence (DNA): TGTGCATCAGGGGGAGTAGCGGGAGAGACCCAGTACTTC. Protein product: CASGGVAGETQYF.

The V and J genes are TRBV6-6 and TRBJ2-5; a weak D match, TRBD2 (5 bases). V was cut by 5 bases and J by 5 bases, with 6 bases left in between. The germline V gene has CDR1 MNHNY and CDR2 SVGAGI (reference sequence). The CDR3 runs 11 residues. The CDR3 spells CASSERETQYF. The CDR3 DNA follows: TGTGCCAGCAGTGAGCGGGAGACCCAGTACTTC.

The rearrangement uses TRBV5-6 and TRBJ2-3, with D unclear. V lost 2 bases and J 4 bases, leaving 8 bases between the germline ends. The CDR3 length is 13 residues. Germline V gives CDR1 SGHDT, CDR2 YYEEEE. The CDR3 is CASSLVGADTQYF. The CDR3 nucleotides are TGTGCCAGCAGCTTAGTAGGTGCAGATACGCAGTATTTT.

V is TRBV7-2 and J is TRBJ1-6; 7 bases fit TRBD1. Germline V gives CDR1 SGHTA, CDR2 FQGNSA. The CDR3 contains 14 residues. Trimming at V came to 5 bases and at J to 10 bases, leaving 8 bases not matched to a gene. The CDR3 coding sequence is TGTGCCAGCAGCCCGGGACAGTTGCAATCACCCCTCCACTTT. Amino acids: CASSPGQLQSPLHF. Looking up the rest from reference TRBV7-2 and TRBJ1-6 gives the full variable domain: GAGVSQSPSNKVTEKGKDVELRCDPISGHTALYWYRQSLGQGLEFLIYFQGNSAPDKSGLPSDRFSAERTGGSVSTLTIQRTQQEDSAVYLCASSPGQLQSPLHFGNGTRLTVT.

The gene calls are TRBV19 and TRBJ2-5; 10 nucleotides align to TRBD2. The germline gives CDR1 LNHDA, CDR2 SQIVND (reference sequence). V dropped 3 bases and J dropped 3; count of bases not matched to a gene: 4. This CDR3 has 15 amino acids. The CDR3 nucleotides are TGTGCCAGTAGTATCCATCTAGCGGGGGAAGAGACCCAGTACTTC. Translating it yields CASSIHLAGEETQYF.

J is TRBJ2-5 and V is TRBV5-6, with 8 positions matching TRBD1. This CDR3 has 15 residues. V was pared by 4 bases and J by 5 bases, with 10 bases of the junction left unmatched. Germline V CDR1 and CDR2: SGHDT, YYEEEE. This CDR3 is CASSLGQGGLETQYF. CDR3 nucleotides: TGTGCCAGCAGCCTCGGACAGGGAGGCTTGGAGACCCAGTACTTC.

This chain links TRBV29-1 with TRBJ2-7, with 8 bases identical to TRBD1. Germline V gene data show CDR1 as SQVTM and CDR2 as ANQGSEA. This CDR3 is built from 12 residues. V lost 2 bases, J lost 5 bases, and 2 bases stayed unmatched. CDR3 coding DNA: TGCAGCGTTGAACAGGGGGCTAACGAGCAGTACTTC. Its protein product is CSVEQGANEQYF.

The CDR3 region is CAWSPHLVTERGPNTGELFF. CDR3 coding DNA: TGTGCCTGGAGTCCTCATTTAGTGACAGAGCGGGGTCCTAACACCGGGGAGCTGTTTTTT. The chain is built from TRBV30 and TRBJ2-2, with 7 bases matching TRBD2. The V gene's germline CDR1 is GTSNPN and CDR2 SVGIG (reference sequence). The junction had 20 bases not matched to a gene; V was cut back by 2 bases and J by 2 bases. The CDR3 sequence is 20 residues long.

The chain combines TRBV27 with TRBJ2-1; 10 bases are a match to TRBD2. The CDR3 runs to 16 residues. Trimming cost V 3 bases and J 3 bases; bases outside gene matches: 5. CDR1 and CDR2 from the germline V gene are MNHEY and SMNVEV (reference sequence). CDR3 sequence reads: CASSFPSGRDYNEQFF. CDR3 in DNA: TGTGCCAGCAGTTTCCCCAGCGGGAGGGACTACAATGAGCAGTTCTTC.

The gene calls are TRBV12-5 and TRBJ2-1; 9 bases agree with TRBD1. The CDR3 has 15 amino acids. Germline V gives CDR1 LGHNT, CDR2 FRNRAP. The V gene end was trimmed by 7 bases and the J gene end by 4 bases; junction bases not matched to a gene: 8. The CDR3: CASAPGGTGYNEQFF. Here the CDR3 DNA reads TGTGCTAGTGCTCCCGGGGGGACAGGGTACAATGAGCAGTTCTTC. Together with reference TRBV12-5 and TRBJ2-1, the CDR3 gives the full variable domain: DARVTQTPRHKVTEMGQEVTMRCQPILGHNTVFWYRQTMMQGLELLAYFRNRAPLDDSGMPKDRFSAEMPDATLATLKIQPSEPRDSAVYFCASAPGGTGYNEQFFGPGTRLTVL.

This rearrangement joins TRBV19 to TRBJ2-7; D unresolved. V gave up 0 bases and J gave up 5 bases, with 8 bases separating them. The CDR3 sequence is 13 residues long. Germline CDR1 and CDR2: LNHDA and SQIVND (reference sequence). As DNA, the CDR3 is TGTGCCAGTAGTATAGAAGGGTTCAACGAGCAGTACTTC. Protein sequence: CASSIEGFNEQYF.

The CDR3 loop reads CASSQENRKYSLTDTQYF. DNA for the CDR3: TGCGCCAGCAGCCAAGAAAATCGGAAATACTCCCTCACAGATACGCAGTATTTT. The chain couples TRBV4-1 to TRBJ2-3; D is unresolved. V was trimmed by 0 bases and J by 2 bases, leaving 18 bases between them. From germline, CDR1 is MGHRA and CDR2 YSYEKL. The CDR3 has 18 residues.

There are a few counts of this clone. The chain couples TRBV27 to TRBJ2-7; 11 nucleotides align to TRBD2. This CDR3 spans 13 amino acids. Germline CDR1 reads MNHEY; CDR2 reads SMNVEV (reference sequence). The ends lost 6 bases at V and 3 bases at J; junction bases unmatched: 1. CDR3 protein: CASSGTSGYEQYF. CDR3 DNA: TGTGCCAGCAGCGGGACTAGCGGCTACGAGCAGTACTTC.

The rearrangement links TRBV2 to TRBJ1-5, with D unresolved. The CDR3 is 13 amino acids. Germline CDR1 reads SNHLY; CDR2 reads FYNNEI. With 5 bases removed from V and 6 bases from J, the gap between germline ends came to 11 bases. The CDR3 bases are TGTGCCAGCAGTCCCTCCCCGGGTCAGCCCCAGCATTTT. Translated: CASSPSPGQPQHF.

The chain employs TRBV29-1 and TRBJ2-7, with D perhaps TRBD1 (5 bases). Germline assignment: CDR1 SQVTM and CDR2 ANQGSEA. The CDR3 runs 13 residues. Trimming stripped 3 bases from V and 6 bases from J, with 15 bases between. The CDR3 sequence is CSVDQGQDREQYF. CDR3 coding DNA: TGCAGCGTTGATCAGGGTCAGGACCGCGAGCAGTACTTC.

In its sample, this clone was seen once. An end of the junction does not agree with germline; a read error may underlie this. This chain joins TRBV29-1 and TRBJ2-1; no reliable D call. This CDR3 has 14 amino acids. Per germline, CDR1 SQVTM and CDR2 ANQGSEA. This CDR3 is CSANGVSRSNEQLF. The DNA for the CDR3 is TGCAGCGCCAACGGTGTATCGAGATCCAATGAGCAGCTCTTC.

The chain is built from TRBV7-9 and TRBJ2-7; TRBD1 agrees at 8 bases. The CDR3 is 15 amino acids. With 6 bases clipped from V and 4 bases from J, the junction kept 11 bases outside the gene matches. Per the germline V gene, CDR1 is SEHNR and CDR2 is FQNEAQ (reference sequence). The CDR3 sequence: CASSNNGQGEYEQYF. Here the CDR3 DNA reads TGTGCCAGCAGTAATAATGGACAGGGAGAATACGAGCAGTACTTC.

The chain joins TRBV4-1 to TRBJ2-5; D is unclear. This CDR3 region has 13 residues. Trimming cost V 3 bases and J 2 bases, with 7 bases left between them. The germline V gene encodes CDR1 MGHRA and CDR2 YSYEKL. The chain's CDR3 is CASSHAGQETQYF. The CDR3 DNA follows: TGCGCCAGCAGCCACGCCGGGCAAGAGACCCAGTACTTC.

In nucleotides, the CDR3 is TGTGCCAGTAGTATTGTTGCGGGGTATTACGAGCAGTACTTC. It yields the protein CASSIVAGYYEQYF. J is TRBJ2-7 and V is TRBV19, with a weak D call TRBD2 (6 bases). The CDR3 sequence is 14 residues long. V dropped 3 bases and J dropped 4 bases, with 13 bases sitting between them. Germline V lookup: CDR1 LNHDA, CDR2 SQIVND (reference sequence).

The chain is built from TRBV6-4 and TRBJ2-1; 7 nucleotides agree with TRBD2. Unmatched junction bases numbered 7, after V lost 5 bases and J lost 9 bases. Germline values: CDR1 MRHNA, CDR2 SNTAGT. This CDR3 has 13 residues. The DNA of the CDR3 is TGTGCCAGCAGTTGGACTAGGGGTCGTGAGCAGTTCTTC. It is translated as CASSWTRGREQFF.

The chain combines TRBV7-6 with TRBJ1-1; no clear D. CDR1 is SGHVS, CDR2 FNYEAQ, per germline. The CDR3 length is 13 residues. The V end was cut by 1 base, the J end by 3 bases, with 6 bases between. This chain's CDR3 is CASSLETDTEAFF. CDR3 bases: TGTGCCAGCAGCTTAGAAACGGACACTGAAGCTTTCTTT.

This chain uses TRBV5-6 with TRBJ1-2; the D is unclear. The CDR3 loop spans 14 amino acids. Trimming pared 1 base from V and 5 bases from J, leaving 12 bases between. From germline, CDR1 is SGHDT and CDR2 YYEEEE. The CDR3 coding sequence is TGTGCCAGCAGCTTGTTACAATCTGTGTATGGCTACACCTTC. Protein sequence: CASSLLQSVYGYTF.

The chain combines TRBV4-3 with TRBJ1-2, with 8 positions matching TRBD1. Trimming removed 0 bases from V and 8 bases from J; junction bases left unmatched: 5. Germline values: CDR1 LGHNA, CDR2 YSLEER. The CDR3 loop spans 14 amino acids. CDR3: CASSQETGVGGYTF. As DNA, the CDR3 is TGCGCCAGCAGCCAAGAGACAGGGGTGGGGGGCTACACCTTC.

The V gene is TRBV7-9, the J gene TRBJ2-2; weak D call: TRBD2 (6 bases). CDR3 length: 14 residues. Trimming took off 5 bases at V and 7 bases at J, with 14 bases between the two ends. CDR1 is SEHNR, CDR2 FQNEAQ, per germline (reference sequence). Written as DNA, the CDR3 is TGTGCCAGCAGCCCGGAGGGGCCGGTCGGGGAGCTGTTTTTT. Amino acid sequence: CASSPEGPVGELFF. The whole variable domain, filled in from reference TRBV7-9 and TRBJ2-2, reads DTGVSQNPRHKITKRGQNVTFRCDPISEHNRLYWYRQTLGQGPEFLTYFQNEAQLEKSRLLSDRFSAERPKGSFSTLEIQRTEQGDSAMYLCASSPEGPVGELFFGEGSRLTVL.

V usage is TRBV19 and J usage is TRBJ2-7; maybe TRBD1 (5 bases). The CDR3 runs 13 residues. The V end lost 5 bases, the J end lost 5 bases, and 13 bases lay between the germline ends. Per germline, CDR1 LNHDA and CDR2 SQIVND (reference sequence). The CDR3 DNA is TGTGCCAGTAGTCACCAGGGTTTCGACGAGCAGTACTTC. Its protein is CASSHQGFDEQYF.

The chain combines TRBV15 with TRBJ1-1; a weak D match, TRBD1 (5 bases). V was cut by 3 bases and J by 1 base, with 12 bases left in between. Germline CDR1 reads LNHNV; CDR2 reads YYDKDF (reference sequence). The CDR3 is made up of 15 amino acids. The CDR3 loop reads CATSSPTTANTEAFF. CDR3 coding DNA: TGTGCCACCAGCAGCCCTACGACAGCGAACACTGAAGCTTTCTTT.

J is TRBJ2-1 and V is TRBV6-5; 15 nucleotides line up with TRBD2. The CDR3 contains 15 residues. Germline CDR1 reads MNHEY; CDR2 reads SVGAGI. J lost 10 bases, V lost 7 bases, and 8 bases had no gene match. DNA for the CDR3: TGTGCCAGCAAATGGACTAGCGGGGGGGCAGGGGAGCAGTTCTTC. Amino acids: CASKWTSGGAGEQFF.

This rearrangement joins TRBV29-1 to TRBJ2-7; 11 bases are shared with TRBD1. Germline V gene data show CDR1 as SQVTM and CDR2 as ANQGSEA. This CDR3 has 15 amino acids. V dropped 0 bases and J dropped 4; count of bases not matched to a gene: 5. The CDR3 DNA follows: TGCAGCGTTGAAGATCCGGACAGGGGGCGATACGAGCAGTACTTC. It encodes CSVEDPDRGRYEQYF.